Listed below are T cell receptor beta chains from one sample, sequenced in a study of cytomegalovirus exposure and HLA in healthy donors. Profiled with immunoSEQ multiplex PCR; TCRdb holds only in-frame clones, not every one. This table holds some 130,000 clones. Sequencing was carried out using PBMCs. Every receptor here comes from a woman between 40 and 55 years old in good health and CMV-seronegative. CDR3s include the opening cysteine and the closing phenylalanine or tryptophan. Each record gives: J gene, D gene, V gene, CDR3 DNA, CDR3 protein. The D gene is left open where the match is weak.

J gene: TRBJ2-3
D gene: NA
V gene: TRBV16
CDR3 DNA: TGTGCCAGCAGCCCTATCACAGATACGCAGTATTTT
CDR3 protein: CASSPITDTQYF

J gene: TRBJ1-2
D gene: TRBD1
V gene: TRBV7-9
CDR3 DNA: TGTGCCAGCAGCTCCACACTACAGGGGGCAAAGGGCTATGGCTACACCTTC
CDR3 protein: CASSSTLQGAKGYGYTF

J gene: TRBJ1-4
D gene: NA
V gene: TRBV5-1
CDR3 DNA: TGCGCCAGCAGCTTGATCGGTCTCCTTGATGAAAAACTGTTTTTT
CDR3 protein: CASSLIGLLDEKLFF

J gene: TRBJ1-1
D gene: NA
V gene: TRBV5-1
CDR3 DNA: TGCGCCAGCAGCATTCAGGGATACGACACTGAAGCTTTCTTT
CDR3 protein: CASSIQGYDTEAFF

J gene: TRBJ2-3
D gene: TRBD2
V gene: TRBV4-1
CDR3 DNA: TGCGCCAGCAGCCAAGAGGGGCGGGGGAGTGGTACGCAGTATTTT
CDR3 protein: CASSQEGRGSGTQYF

J gene: TRBJ1-3
D gene: NA
V gene: TRBV4-3
CDR3 DNA: TGCGCCAGCAGCCAAGATAGCGACTCTGGAAACACCATATATTTT
CDR3 protein: CASSQDSDSGNTIYF

J gene: TRBJ1-4
D gene: NA
V gene: TRBV7-2
CDR3 DNA: TGTGCCAGCAGCTTTCAGGGTGGCGCTAATGAAAAACTGTTTTTT
CDR3 protein: CASSFQGGANEKLFF

J gene: TRBJ2-6
D gene: NA
V gene: TRBV5-4
CDR3 DNA: TGTGCCAGCAGCCCTCGGCAGGACTCTGGGGCCAACGTCCTGACTTTC
CDR3 protein: CASSPRQDSGANVLTF

J gene: TRBJ1-4
D gene: NA
V gene: TRBV4-2
CDR3 DNA: TGTGCCAGCAGCCAAGAAGGGGCCGGCGAAAAACTGTTTTTT
CDR3 protein: CASSQEGAGEKLFF

J gene: TRBJ2-3
D gene: NA
V gene: TRBV11-3
CDR3 DNA: TGTGCCAGCAGCTTAGACAATAGTGCAGATACGCAGTATTTT
CDR3 protein: CASSLDNSADTQYF

J gene: TRBJ2-7
D gene: TRBD1
V gene: TRBV10-2
CDR3 DNA: TGCGCCACCGCGAAGACAGGGTACTCGCCCGAGCAGTACTTC
CDR3 protein: CATAKTGYSPEQYF

J gene: TRBJ1-1
D gene: NA
V gene: TRBV20-1
CDR3 DNA: TGCAGTGCTCTTCCCGGAGTTGAGACTTTCTTT
CDR3 protein: CSALPGVETFF

J gene: TRBJ1-4
D gene: TRBD1
V gene: TRBV5-1
CDR3 DNA: TGCGCCAGCAGCCCAGGGGGTGCAACTAATGAAAAACTGTTTTTT
CDR3 protein: CASSPGGATNEKLFF

J gene: TRBJ1-1
D gene: NA
V gene: TRBV6-6
CDR3 DNA: TGTGCCAGCAGCCTCGGACTGGGAACAGGGGAAGCTTTCTTT
CDR3 protein: CASSLGLGTGEAFF

J gene: TRBJ1-1
D gene: TRBD1
V gene: TRBV29-1
CDR3 DNA: TGCAGCGTTGAAGAAGGACAGGGGGCGATTGGCACTGAAGCTTTCTTT
CDR3 protein: CSVEEGQGAIGTEAFF

J gene: TRBJ1-2
D gene: NA
V gene: TRBV11-2
CDR3 DNA: TGTGCCAGCAGCTTCGGGGGTCTGGGCGGCTACACCTTC
CDR3 protein: CASSFGGLGGYTF

J gene: TRBJ1-4
D gene: TRBD1
V gene: TRBV29-1
CDR3 DNA: TGCAGCGTTTTGGGACAGGGGAATGAAAAACTGTTTTTT
CDR3 protein: CSVLGQGNEKLFF

J gene: TRBJ2-1
D gene: TRBD2
V gene: TRBV7-3
CDR3 DNA: TGTGCCAGCAGCTCTCAGCGGGGGCAGTTCTTC
CDR3 protein: CASSSQRGQFF

J gene: TRBJ1-1
D gene: NA
V gene: TRBV18
CDR3 DNA: TGTGCCAGCTCACCTTCCCCAGGGGCTGATAACACTGAAGCTTTCTTT
CDR3 protein: CASSPSPGADNTEAFF

J gene: TRBJ1-3
D gene: TRBD1
V gene: TRBV7-3
CDR3 DNA: TGTGCCAGCAGCCTACAGGGGTCCCCCGGAAACACCATATATTTT
CDR3 protein: CASSLQGSPGNTIYF

J gene: TRBJ1-5
D gene: NA
V gene: TRBV28
CDR3 DNA: TGTGCCAGCAGGAGTACCCCAGCGGGCAATCAGCCCCAGCATTTT
CDR3 protein: CASRSTPAGNQPQHF

J gene: TRBJ1-6
D gene: NA
V gene: TRBV4-3
CDR3 DNA: TGCGCCAGCAGCCGGGCTGCGGGCGCGGCCGATAATTCACCCCTCCACTTT
CDR3 protein: CASSRAAGAADNSPLHF

J gene: TRBJ1-2
D gene: NA
V gene: TRBV19
CDR3 DNA: TGTGCCAGTAGTATGGGCAGGGGAGCTAACTATGGCTACACCTTC
CDR3 protein: CASSMGRGANYGYTF

J gene: TRBJ2-3
D gene: NA
V gene: TRBV5-1
CDR3 DNA: TGCGCCAGCAGCTTTAGGACAGGCACAGATACGCAGTATTTT
CDR3 protein: CASSFRTGTDTQYF

J gene: TRBJ2-3
D gene: NA
V gene: TRBV4-2
CDR3 DNA: TGTGCCAGCAGCAAACCCCTAAGCACAGATACGCAGTATTTT
CDR3 protein: CASSKPLSTDTQYF

J gene: TRBJ2-7
D gene: TRBD2
V gene: TRBV7-7
CDR3 DNA: TGTGCTAGCAGCTTAGCCCCTAGCGGGGGGGGGCCCTACGAGCAGTACTTC
CDR3 protein: CASSLAPSGGGPYEQYF

J gene: TRBJ2-2
D gene: TRBD1
V gene: TRBV5-1
CDR3 DNA: TGCGCCAGCAGCTTGGAGGCAGGGGGCAACACCGGGGAGCTGTTTTTT
CDR3 protein: CASSLEAGGNTGELFF

J gene: TRBJ2-7
D gene: TRBD1
V gene: TRBV27
CDR3 DNA: TGTGCCAGCAGTTATACCGGGACAGGGGCTTTTGAGCAGTACTTC
CDR3 protein: CASSYTGTGAFEQYF

J gene: TRBJ2-2
D gene: TRBD1
V gene: TRBV11-2
CDR3 DNA: TGTGCCAGCAGCTCCTGGACAGGGGATCCCGGGGAGCTGTTTTTT
CDR3 protein: CASSSWTGDPGELFF